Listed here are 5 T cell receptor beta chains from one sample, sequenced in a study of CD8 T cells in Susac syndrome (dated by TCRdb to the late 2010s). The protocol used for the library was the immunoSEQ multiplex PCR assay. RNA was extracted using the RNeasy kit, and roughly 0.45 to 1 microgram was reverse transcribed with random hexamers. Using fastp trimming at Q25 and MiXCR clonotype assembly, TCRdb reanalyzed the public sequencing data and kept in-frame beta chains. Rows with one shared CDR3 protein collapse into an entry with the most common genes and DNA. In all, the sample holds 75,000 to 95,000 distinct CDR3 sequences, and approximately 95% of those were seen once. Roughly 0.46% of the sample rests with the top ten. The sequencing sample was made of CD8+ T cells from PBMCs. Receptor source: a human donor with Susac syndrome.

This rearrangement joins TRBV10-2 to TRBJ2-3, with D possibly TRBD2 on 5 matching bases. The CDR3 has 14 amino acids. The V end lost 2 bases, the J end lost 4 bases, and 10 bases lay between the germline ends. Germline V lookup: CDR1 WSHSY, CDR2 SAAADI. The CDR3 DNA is TGCGCCAGCAGTGAGCCCATGGAGGCAGATACGCAGTATTTT. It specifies CASSEPMEADTQYF.

This CDR3 reads CSAGQEGNEQYF. CDR3 sequence (DNA): TGCAGCGCTGGACAGGAGGGGAACGAGCAGTACTTC. The rearrangement joins TRBV29-1 to TRBJ2-7, with D possibly being TRBD1 (7 bases). V was pared by 7 bases and J by 5 bases, with 15 bases between. Germline assignment: CDR1 SQVTM and CDR2 ANQGSEA. This CDR3 comprises 12 residues.

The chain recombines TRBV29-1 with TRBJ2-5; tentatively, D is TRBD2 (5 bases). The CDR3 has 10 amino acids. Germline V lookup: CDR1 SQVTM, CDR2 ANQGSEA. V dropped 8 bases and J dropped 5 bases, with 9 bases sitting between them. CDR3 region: CSSGGETQYF. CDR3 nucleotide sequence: TGCAGCAGTGGCGGGGAGACCCAGTACTTC.

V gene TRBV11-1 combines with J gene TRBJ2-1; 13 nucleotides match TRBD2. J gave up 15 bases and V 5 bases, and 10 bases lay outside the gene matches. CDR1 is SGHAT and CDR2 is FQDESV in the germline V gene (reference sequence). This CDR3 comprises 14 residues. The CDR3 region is CASSLDGLAGEAFF. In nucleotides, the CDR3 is TGTGCCAGCAGCCTAGACGGACTAGCGGGAGAAGCGTTCTTC.

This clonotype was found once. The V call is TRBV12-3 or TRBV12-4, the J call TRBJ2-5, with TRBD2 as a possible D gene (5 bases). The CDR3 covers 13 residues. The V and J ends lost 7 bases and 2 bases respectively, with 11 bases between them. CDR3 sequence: CASTPPGQETQYF. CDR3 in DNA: TGTGCCAGCACCCCTCCGGGACAAGAGACCCAGTACTTC.